This T cell receptor beta chain stems from a study of T cells after posttransplantation cyclophosphamide. V lost 0 bases to trimming and J lost 1 base, with 7 bases between them. The length of the CDR3 is 15 residues. Germline-derived CDR1 and CDR2 are SGDLS and YYNGEE. Libraries were prepared by immunoSEQ multiplex PCR; TCRdb keeps only in-frame clonotypes and omits some of them. The sample holds approximately 52,000 clones, about 86% seen once. As to this clone: At the DNA level, this CDR3 is encoded by other sequences in the same sample as well.

This sequence originates from a man aged 25-40 years with a blood cancer, CMV-positive, and with a related stem cell donor. The sequenced material came from PBMCs. This sequence joins TRBV9 and TRBJ2-2; D not resolved. The CDR3 sequence is CASSVGSGNTGELFF. The CDR3 DNA is TGTGCCAGCAGCGTAGGTTCAGGGAACACCGGGGAGCTGTTTTTT. Combining the CDR3 with reference TRBV9 and TRBJ2-2 gives the whole variable domain DSGVTQTPKHLITATGQRVTLRCSPRSGDLSVYWYQQSLDQGLQFLIQYYNGEERAKGNILERFSAQQFPDLHSELNLSSLELGDSALYFCASSVGSGNTGELFFGEGSRLTVL.